Shown below are 29 T cell receptor beta chains from a single sample sequenced in a study of blood T cell repertoires in COVID-19. Sequenced by immunoSEQ multiplex PCR; TCRdb stores in-frame clones only, minus some. Of about 170,000 clones in the sample, around 85% are singletons; the top ten hold about 3%. The sequenced sample consisted of peripheral blood. These receptors all stem from a human donor with acute or convalescent COVID-19. The donor label of this sample is uncertain.

The chain joins TRBV7-9 to TRBJ2-2; 8 nucleotides align to TRBD1. The ends lost 6 bases at V and 4 bases at J; junction bases unmatched: 7. Germline V lookup: CDR1 SEHNR, CDR2 FQNEAQ (reference sequence). The CDR3 sequence is 15 residues long. The CDR3 loop is CASRPTGTGTGELFF. CDR3 DNA sequence: TGTGCCAGCAGACCAACCGGGACAGGCACCGGGGAGCTGTTTTTT.

This clone was detected many times. The chain is built from TRBV5-8 and TRBJ1-2; 9 bases line up with TRBD1. Germline CDR1 SGHTS, CDR2 YDEGEE. CDR3 length: 14 residues. V shed 4 bases and J 7 bases; nucleotides not matched to a gene: 8. The CDR3 DNA follows: TGTGCCAGCAGCCTCACAGGGGGCGTGACTGGCTACACCTTC. Its protein is CASSLTGGVTGYTF.

J is TRBJ1-2 and V is TRBV28; 11 bases line up with TRBD1. J gave up 4 bases and V 4 bases, and 8 bases lay outside the gene matches. This CDR3 is 16 amino acids long. Germline V gives CDR1 MDHEN, CDR2 SYDVKM. CDR3 protein: CASSYGQGAYSYGYTF. The DNA of the CDR3 is TGTGCCAGCAGTTACGGACAGGGGGCATACAGCTATGGCTACACCTTC.

In the case of this clone: Mismatch with germline at one junction end may stem from a read error. The V call is TRBV29-1, the J call TRBJ1-2, with 7 bases fitting TRBD1. This CDR3 contains 19 residues. Per germline, CDR1 SQVTM and CDR2 ANQGSEA. The CDR3, as DNA: TGCAGCGTTCAAGACAGGGCTTCTTCGTCTGCGGACCGCCGATATGGCTACACCTTC. This encodes CSVQDRASSSADRRYGYTF.

The genes are TRBV6-5 and TRBJ1-1; tentative D call: TRBD1 (5 bases). Trimming removed 1 base at V and 1 base at J, with 10 bases between. This CDR3 region has 15 residues. CDR1 and CDR2 (germline): MNHEY, SVGAGI. CDR3 nucleotide sequence: TGTGCCAGCAGTTACTTAGGACAACCGAACACTGAAGCTTTCTTT. Translating gives CASSYLGQPNTEAFF.

Of note for this clone: Other DNA variants within this sample encode the same CDR3. The chain recombines TRBV19 with TRBJ1-5; 8 bases are shared with TRBD1. CDR3 length: 15 amino acids. Trimming took 1 base from V and 5 from J; bases not matched to a gene: 4. Per germline, CDR1 LNHDA and CDR2 SQIVND (reference sequence). The CDR3: CASSIGGTGYQPQHF. DNA for the CDR3: TGTGCCAGTAGTATAGGGGGGACAGGTTATCAGCCCCAGCATTTT.

The V gene is TRBV12-5, the J gene TRBJ2-5; 13 bases align to TRBD2. The CDR3 consists of 16 residues. Germline values: CDR1 LGHNT, CDR2 FRNRAP. V dropped 8 bases and J dropped 2; count of bases not matched to a gene: 8. The CDR3 region has the DNA TGTGCTAGTCAACTAGCGGGGGGGCCTCGGCAAGAGACCCAGTACTTC. This codes for CASQLAGGPRQETQYF. The whole variable domain, filled in from reference TRBV12-5 and TRBJ2-5, reads DARVTQTPRHKVTEMGQEVTMRCQPILGHNTVFWYRQTMMQGLELLAYFRNRAPLDDSGMPKDRFSAEMPDATLATLKIQPSEPRDSAVYFCASQLAGGPRQETQYFGPGTRLLVL.

The rearrangement links TRBV7-3 to TRBJ1-4, with 9 bases identical to TRBD1. Looked up from germline, CDR1 is SGHTA and CDR2 is FQGTGA. CDR3 size: 15 residues. With V trimmed by 5 bases and J by 7 bases, 8 bases remained unmatched. The CDR3 reads CASSPAGTGLEKLFF. The DNA for the CDR3 is TGTGCCAGCAGCCCAGCAGGGACAGGGCTTGAAAAACTGTTTTTT.

Worth noting for this clone: Sequence at one end of the junction differs from germline and may be a read error. The J gene is TRBJ2-7, the V gene TRBV7-8, with a weak D call TRBD1 (6 bases). Germline CDR1 reads SGHVS; CDR2 reads FQNEAQ. CDR3 size: 13 residues. CDR3 sequence (DNA): TGTGCCAGCAGCCCCTCCGGGCAGGGGATATCGGACTTC. It specifies CASSPSGQGISDF.

This clone was counted a single time. The chain employs TRBV4-1 and TRBJ1-2, with 8 positions matching TRBD1. The CDR3 contains 15 residues. Unmatched junction bases numbered 7, after V lost 3 bases and J lost 4 bases. Per germline, CDR1 MGHRA and CDR2 YSYEKL. CDR3 region: CASSHGQGGSYGYTF. The CDR3, as DNA: TGCGCCAGCAGCCACGGACAGGGCGGTAGCTATGGCTACACCTTC.

The chain has TRBV5-4 and TRBJ2-3, with D perhaps TRBD1 (6 bases). V lost 5 bases, J lost 3 bases, and 10 bases lay in between. Per germline, CDR1 SGHNT and CDR2 YYREEE (reference sequence). This CDR3 spans 13 amino acids. The CDR3 is CASSYGQTDTQYF. The CDR3 nucleotides are TGTGCCAGCAGTTATGGACAGACAGATACGCAGTATTTT.

The chain employs TRBV7-2 and TRBJ2-4; 9 bases align to TRBD2. The CDR3 consists of 15 residues. Germline V gives CDR1 SGHTA, CDR2 FQGNSA. Losses at the gene ends were 2 bases for V and 8 bases for J; bases not matched to a gene: 7. CDR3 sequence reads: CASSLSRGGRDIQYF. CDR3 bases: TGTGCCAGCAGCTTATCCCGGGGCGGGAGGGACATTCAGTACTTC.

The genes are TRBV28 and TRBJ2-7; D is perhaps TRBD1 (5 bases). The CDR3 covers 16 residues. Germline values: CDR1 MDHEN, CDR2 SYDVKM. Deletions cut 8 bases from V and 0 bases from J, with 20 bases between. CDR3 nucleotides: TGTGCCAGCCCCCCCTCCAGTGGGGCCCCCTCCTACGAGCAGTACTTC. Its protein product is CASPPSSGAPSYEQYF.

This chain connects TRBV6-5 to TRBJ2-7, with TRBD1 matching over 12 bases. After removal of 4 bases from V and 6 bases from J, the junction contained 7 bases not matched to a gene. CDR3 length: 15 residues. Germline V gene data show CDR1 as MNHEY and CDR2 as SVGAGI. CDR3 sequence (DNA): TGTGCCAGCAGTTTAATGGGACAGGGGGCTGGCGAGCAGTACTTC. This sequence encodes CASSLMGQGAGEQYF.

The chain is built from TRBV4-2 and TRBJ1-1, with TRBD1 as a possible D gene (5 bases). Germline V CDR1 and CDR2: LGHNA, YNFKEQ. Trimming removed 0 bases at V and 1 base at J, with 12 bases between. This CDR3 is built from 16 residues. CDR3: CASSQDVGAWNTEAFF. The CDR3 DNA sequence: TGTGCCAGCAGCCAAGACGTAGGGGCTTGGAACACTGAAGCTTTCTTT.

The sample holds a few counts of this clone. The V call is TRBV3-1 (or the pseudogene TRBV3-2), the J call TRBJ2-1; 14 bases line up with TRBD2. After removal of 4 bases from V and 2 bases from J, the junction contained 7 bases not matched to a gene. CDR1 and CDR2 from the germline V gene are LGHDT and YNNKEL (reference sequence). This CDR3 has 18 amino acids. CDR3 sequence: CASSRPGLAGVPYNEQFF. DNA for the CDR3: TGTGCCAGCAGCCGGCCGGGACTAGCGGGGGTCCCCTACAATGAGCAGTTCTTC.

The rearrangement uses TRBV18 and TRBJ1-5; TRBD1 matches at 8 bases. V trimming: 2 bases; J trimming: 0 bases; junction bases outside the gene matches: 3. This CDR3 comprises 16 residues. CDR1 KGHSH and CDR2 LQKENI come from the germline V gene. The CDR3 DNA sequence: TGTGCCAGCTCACCATGGACAGGGAATAGCAATCAGCCCCAGCATTTT. This translates into CASSPWTGNSNQPQHF.

The gene calls are TRBV4-2 and TRBJ2-1, with 12 bases identical to TRBD2. In germline, CDR1 is LGHNA, CDR2 YNFKEQ. V gave up 4 bases and J gave up 7 bases; unmatched junction bases: 5. This CDR3 contains 15 residues. The CDR3 protein is CASSLVTSGGNEQFF. The CDR3 DNA reads TGTGCCAGCAGCCTGGTGACTAGCGGGGGAAATGAGCAGTTCTTC.

This CDR3 reads CASSPGTGALNEKLFF. For the CDR3, the DNA is TGTGCCAGCAGCCCCGGGACAGGGGCCTTAAATGAAAAACTGTTTTTT. The V call is TRBV5-8, the J call TRBJ1-4; 10 nucleotides line up with TRBD1. The CDR3 covers 16 residues. Germline CDR1 and CDR2: SGHTS and YDEGEE. V dropped 4 bases and J dropped 5; count of bases not matched to a gene: 8. The entire variable domain, with the rest obtained from reference TRBV5-8 and TRBJ1-4, is as follows: EAGVTQSPTHLIKTRGQQATLRCSPISGHTSVYWYQQALGLGLQFLLWYDEGEERNRGNFPPRFSGRQFPNYSSELNVNALELEDSALYLCASSPGTGALNEKLFFGSGTQLSVL.

This chain joins TRBV5-4 and TRBJ1-2; 10 bases fit TRBD1. Trimming cost V 4 bases and J 3 bases; bases outside gene matches: 6. There are 15 residues in the CDR3. Germline CDR1 and CDR2: SGHNT and YYREEE (reference sequence). As DNA, the CDR3 is TGTGCCAGCAGCCCCGGGACAGGGGCGGACTATGGCTACACCTTC. Amino acids: CASSPGTGADYGYTF.

The chain carries TRBV7-8 and TRBJ2-5; 13 bases match TRBD2. Germline loops: CDR1 SGHVS, CDR2 FQNEAQ. J lost 5 bases, V lost 5 bases, and 8 bases had no gene match. There are 16 residues in the CDR3. CDR3 nucleotide sequence: TGTGCCAGCAGCCTCCAACTAGCGGGGGGGCGCGAGACCCAGTACTTC. Its protein is CASSLQLAGGRETQYF.

This chain joins TRBV30 and TRBJ1-3, with D unresolved. With 5 bases removed from V and 4 bases from J, the gap between germline ends came to 6 bases. Looked up from germline, CDR1 is GTSNPN and CDR2 is SVGIG (reference sequence). The CDR3 has 11 residues. The DNA of the CDR3 is TGTGCCTGGGGCCTCGGAAACACCATATATTTT. Its protein is CAWGLGNTIYF.

This chain uses TRBV29-1 with TRBJ2-3; D may be TRBD2 (5 bases). In germline, CDR1 is SQVTM, CDR2 ANQGSEA. V was clipped by 6 bases and J by 1 base, with 17 bases between them. CDR3 length: 15 amino acids. The CDR3 bases are TGCAGCGTCCGCGGGCCGCCGCCTGGCACAGATACGCAGTATTTT. Residues: CSVRGPPPGTDTQYF.

The chain combines TRBV9 with TRBJ2-5, with 7 bases matching TRBD2. CDR1 and CDR2 from the germline V gene are SGDLS and YYNGEE. The CDR3 runs to 14 residues. J was trimmed by 7 bases and V by 7 bases; bases with no gene match: 13. CDR3 sequence: CASSPPGGTGTQYF. The CDR3 DNA reads as TGTGCCAGCTCGCCCCCGGGGGGAACGGGGACCCAGTACTTC.

This rearrangement joins TRBV18 to TRBJ2-4, with a possible D match to TRBD1 (7 bases). The CDR3 runs to 16 residues. Germline-derived CDR1 and CDR2 are KGHSH and LQKENI. Trimming removed 1 base at V and 6 bases at J, with 16 bases between. For the CDR3, the DNA is TGTGCCAGCTCACCACGGTTGGCAGGGGGAGGAAACATTCAGTACTTC. Translated, it gives CASSPRLAGGGNIQYF. Together with reference TRBV18 and TRBJ2-4, the CDR3 gives the full variable domain: NAGVMQNPRHLVRRRGQEARLRCSPMKGHSHVYWYRQLPEEGLKFMVYLQKENIIDESGMPKERFSAEFPKEGPSILRIQQVVRGDSAAYFCASSPRLAGGGNIQYFGAGTRLSVL.

The rearrangement uses TRBV5-8 and TRBJ1-4; TRBD1 matches 11 bases. V shed 4 bases, J shed 7 bases, and the junction held 6 bases outside the gene matches. CDR1 is SGHTS and CDR2 is YDEGEE in the germline V gene. The length of the CDR3 is 15 residues. This CDR3 is CASSLTGTGGEKLFF. The CDR3 bases are TGTGCCAGCAGCCTGACCGGGACAGGGGGTGAAAAACTGTTTTTT.

The chain joins TRBV7-2 to TRBJ1-2; 7 bases fit TRBD1. Germline lookup yields CDR1 SGHTA and CDR2 FQGNSA. The V and J ends lost 4 bases and 0 bases, in that order; junction bases with no gene match: 5. This CDR3 region has 15 residues. The CDR3 region is CASSYRDRANYGYTF. The CDR3 DNA reads as TGTGCCAGCAGCTACCGGGACAGAGCTAACTATGGCTACACCTTC.

The chain carries TRBV28 and TRBJ1-3, with 9 bases that match TRBD1. This CDR3 contains 16 residues. The trim removed 5 bases at V and 4 bases at J, leaving 9 bases unmatched. In germline, CDR1 is MDHEN, CDR2 SYDVKM. CDR3 amino acids: CASSPSGTGKGNTIYF. CDR3 bases: TGTGCCAGCAGTCCCTCCGGGACAGGGAAAGGAAACACCATATATTTT.

V gene TRBV7-8 combines with J gene TRBJ1-5; maybe TRBD1 (5 bases). Germline V gives CDR1 SGHVS, CDR2 FQNEAQ. The CDR3 is made up of 18 amino acids. The V end was cut by 6 bases, the J end by 4 bases, with 25 bases between. DNA for the CDR3: TGTGCCAGCAGTCAAACGAGCGGGGCCTCCCTGGGGAATCAGCCCCAGCATTTT. It specifies CASSQTSGASLGNQPQHF.